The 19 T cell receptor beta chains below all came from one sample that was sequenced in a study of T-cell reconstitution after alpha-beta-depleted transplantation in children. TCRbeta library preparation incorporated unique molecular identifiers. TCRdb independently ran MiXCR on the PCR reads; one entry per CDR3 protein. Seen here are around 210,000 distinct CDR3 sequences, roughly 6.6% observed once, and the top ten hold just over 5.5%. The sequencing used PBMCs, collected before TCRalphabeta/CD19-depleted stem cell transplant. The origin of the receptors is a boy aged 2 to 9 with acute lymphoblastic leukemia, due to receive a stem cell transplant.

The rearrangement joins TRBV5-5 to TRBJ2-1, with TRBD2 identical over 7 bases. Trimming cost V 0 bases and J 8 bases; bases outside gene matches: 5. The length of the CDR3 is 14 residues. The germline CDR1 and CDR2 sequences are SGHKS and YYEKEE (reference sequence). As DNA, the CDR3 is TGTGCCAGCAGCTTGGGTCTGGGAGGGGATGAGCAGTTCTTC. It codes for CASSLGLGGDEQFF.

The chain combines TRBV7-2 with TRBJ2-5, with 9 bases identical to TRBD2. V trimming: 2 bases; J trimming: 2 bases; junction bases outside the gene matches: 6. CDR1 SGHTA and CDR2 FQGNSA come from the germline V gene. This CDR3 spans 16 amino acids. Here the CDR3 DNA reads TGTGCCAGCAGCTTAACCGGGACTAGCATACAAGAGACCCAGTACTTC. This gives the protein CASSLTGTSIQETQYF.

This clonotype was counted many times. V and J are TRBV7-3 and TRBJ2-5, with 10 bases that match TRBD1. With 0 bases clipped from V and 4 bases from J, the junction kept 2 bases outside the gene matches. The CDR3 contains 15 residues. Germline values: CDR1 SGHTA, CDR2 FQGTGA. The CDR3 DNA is TGTGCCAGCAGCTTAACGGGACAGGGGATAGAGACCCAGTACTTC. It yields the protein CASSLTGQGIETQYF.

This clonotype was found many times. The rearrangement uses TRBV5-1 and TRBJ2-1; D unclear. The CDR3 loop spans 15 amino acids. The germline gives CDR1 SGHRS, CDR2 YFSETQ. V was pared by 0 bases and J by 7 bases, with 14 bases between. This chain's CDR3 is CASSLGASKLNEQFF. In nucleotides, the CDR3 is TGCGCCAGCAGCTTGGGCGCGAGTAAGTTGAATGAGCAGTTCTTC.

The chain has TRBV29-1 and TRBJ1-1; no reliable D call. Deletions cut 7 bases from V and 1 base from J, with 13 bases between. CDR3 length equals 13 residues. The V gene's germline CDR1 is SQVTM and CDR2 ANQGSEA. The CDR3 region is CSGSPPENTEAFF. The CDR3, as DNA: TGCAGCGGTAGTCCGCCCGAGAACACTGAAGCTTTCTTT.

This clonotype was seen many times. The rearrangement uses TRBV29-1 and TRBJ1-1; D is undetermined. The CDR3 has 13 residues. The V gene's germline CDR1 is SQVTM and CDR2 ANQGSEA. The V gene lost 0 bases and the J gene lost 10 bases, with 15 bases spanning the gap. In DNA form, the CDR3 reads TGCAGCGTTGAAGATCCCCGAAAAACGAGAGCTTTCTTT. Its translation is CSVEDPRKTRAFF.

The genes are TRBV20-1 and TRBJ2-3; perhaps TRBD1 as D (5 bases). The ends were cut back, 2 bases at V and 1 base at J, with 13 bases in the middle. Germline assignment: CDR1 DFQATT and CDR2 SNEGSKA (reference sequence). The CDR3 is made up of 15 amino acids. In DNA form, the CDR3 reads TGCAGTGCTAGAAAGTCAGGGTTTCGCACAGATACGCAGTATTTT. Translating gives CSARKSGFRTDTQYF.

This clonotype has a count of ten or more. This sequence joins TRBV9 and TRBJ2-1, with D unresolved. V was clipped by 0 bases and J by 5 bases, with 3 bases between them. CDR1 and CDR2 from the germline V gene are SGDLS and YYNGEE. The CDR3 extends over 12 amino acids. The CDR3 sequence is CASSVDDNEQFF. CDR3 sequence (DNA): TGTGCCAGCAGCGTAGATGACAATGAGCAGTTCTTC.

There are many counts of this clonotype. CDR3 DNA: TGCAGCGTTGTGGCAGGAGAAAGCAATCAGCCCCAGCATTTT. This gives the protein CSVVAGESNQPQHF. The J gene is TRBJ1-5, the V gene TRBV29-1; D remains ambiguous. V was pared by 4 bases and J by 1 base, with 11 bases between. The CDR3 covers 14 residues. Germline CDR1 is SQVTM and CDR2 is ANQGSEA.

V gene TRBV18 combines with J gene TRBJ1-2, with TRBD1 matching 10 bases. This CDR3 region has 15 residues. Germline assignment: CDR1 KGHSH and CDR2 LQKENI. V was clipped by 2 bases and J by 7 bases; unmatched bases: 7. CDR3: CASSPFDRGQSGYTF. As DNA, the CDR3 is TGTGCCAGCTCACCATTCGACAGGGGGCAGTCTGGCTACACCTTC.

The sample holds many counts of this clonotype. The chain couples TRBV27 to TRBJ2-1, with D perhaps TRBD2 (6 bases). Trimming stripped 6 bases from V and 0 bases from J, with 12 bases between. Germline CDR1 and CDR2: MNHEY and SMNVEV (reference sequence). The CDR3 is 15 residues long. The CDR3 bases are TGTGCCAGCAGCCAAGACGGGAGCTCCTACAATGAGCAGTTCTTC. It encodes CASSQDGSSYNEQFF.

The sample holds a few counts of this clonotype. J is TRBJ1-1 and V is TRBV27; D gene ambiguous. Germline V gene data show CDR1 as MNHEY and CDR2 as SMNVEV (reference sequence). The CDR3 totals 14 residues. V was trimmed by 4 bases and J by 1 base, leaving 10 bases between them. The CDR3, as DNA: TGTGCCAGCAGTTGGGCCGTTGGGAACACTGAAGCTTTCTTT. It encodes CASSWAVGNTEAFF.

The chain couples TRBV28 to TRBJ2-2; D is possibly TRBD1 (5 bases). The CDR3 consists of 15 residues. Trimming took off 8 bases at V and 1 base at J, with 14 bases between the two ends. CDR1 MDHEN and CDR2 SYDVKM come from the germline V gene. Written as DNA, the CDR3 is TGTGCCAGCCGAAATGACAGACTGAACACCGGGGAGCTGTTTTTT. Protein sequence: CASRNDRLNTGELFF.

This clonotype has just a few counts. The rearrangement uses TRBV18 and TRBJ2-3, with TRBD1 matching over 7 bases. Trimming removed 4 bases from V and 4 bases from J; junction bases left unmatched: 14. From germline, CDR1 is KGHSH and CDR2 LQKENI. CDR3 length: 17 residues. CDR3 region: CASSLYTGAGSADTQYF. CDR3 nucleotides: TGTGCCAGCTCACTGTATACAGGGGCTGGGAGCGCAGATACGCAGTATTTT.

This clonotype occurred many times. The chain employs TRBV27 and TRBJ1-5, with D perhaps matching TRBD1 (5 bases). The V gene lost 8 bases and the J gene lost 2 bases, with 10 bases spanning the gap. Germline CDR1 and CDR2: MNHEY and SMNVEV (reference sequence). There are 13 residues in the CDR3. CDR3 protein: CASRGGGNQPQHF. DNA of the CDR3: TGTGCCAGCCGCGGGGGGGGCAATCAGCCCCAGCATTTT.

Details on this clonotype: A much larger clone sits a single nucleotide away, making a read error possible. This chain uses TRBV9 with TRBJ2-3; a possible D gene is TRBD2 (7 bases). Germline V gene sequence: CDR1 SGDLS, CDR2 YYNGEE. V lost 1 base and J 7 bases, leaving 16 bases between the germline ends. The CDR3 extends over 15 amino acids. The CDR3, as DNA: TGTGCCAGCAGCGTACCAAGGGGGGGGGCACATACGCAGTATTTT. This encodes CASSVPRGGAHTQYF.

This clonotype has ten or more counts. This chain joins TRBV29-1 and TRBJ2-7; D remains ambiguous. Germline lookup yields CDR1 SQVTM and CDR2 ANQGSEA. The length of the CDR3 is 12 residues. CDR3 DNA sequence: TGCAGGGTCTTTGGCCTCTCCTACGAGCAGTACTTC. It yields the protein CRVFGLSYEQYF.

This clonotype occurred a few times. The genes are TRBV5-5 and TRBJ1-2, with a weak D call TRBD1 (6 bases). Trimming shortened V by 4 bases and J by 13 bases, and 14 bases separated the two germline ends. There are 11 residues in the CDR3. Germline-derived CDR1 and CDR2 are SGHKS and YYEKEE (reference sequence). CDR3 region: CASSQGIECTF. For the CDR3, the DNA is TGTGCCAGCAGCCAGGGGATAGAGTGCACCTTC.

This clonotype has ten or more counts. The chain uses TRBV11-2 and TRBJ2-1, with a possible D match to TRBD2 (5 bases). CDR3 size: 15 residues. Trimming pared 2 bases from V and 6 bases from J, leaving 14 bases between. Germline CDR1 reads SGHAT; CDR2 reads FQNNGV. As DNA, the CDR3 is TGTGCCAGCAGCTTACTACTAGACGTCGGCAATGAGCAGTTCTTC. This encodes CASSLLLDVGNEQFF.